This TCR beta chain was recovered during a study of identical twins. This clonotype has a handful of counts. MiXCR was run by TCRdb on the 5' RACE reads, yielding one entry per CDR3 protein. The repertoire holds 240,000 or so distinct CDR3 sequences, with approximately 12% as singletons. This sample was shared with a second study, whose subject was yellow fever vaccine responses in identical twins.

The sample consisted of memory (CD45RO+) T cells sorted from blood. This sequence originates from a woman under 30 in good health.

This CDR3 is CSARGGPGSYEQYF. CDR3 bases: TGCAGTGCTAGAGGGGGGCCAGGCTCCTACGAGCAGTACTTC. V usage is TRBV20-1 and J usage is TRBJ2-7; D possibly corresponds to TRBD1 (6 bases). The germline V gene encodes CDR1 DFQATT and CDR2 SNEGSKA (reference sequence). V lost 1 base to trimming and J lost 0 bases, with 10 bases between them. The CDR3 has 14 residues.